Presented here are 28 T cell receptor beta chains from one specimen sequenced in a study of blood T cell repertoires in COVID-19. Sequenced by immunoSEQ multiplex PCR; TCRdb stores in-frame clones only, minus some. The sample shows about 160,000 clones, 80% to 90% of them seen only once. Sequencing was performed on peripheral blood. The receptors here all came from a man aged 18-30 years with COVID-19, enrolled during active disease.

The table lists this clone with many counts. The chain joins TRBV7-2 to TRBJ1-2; 9 nucleotides match TRBD1. Trimming took 3 bases from V and 4 from J; bases not matched to a gene: 9. This CDR3 region has 16 residues. Per germline, CDR1 SGHTA and CDR2 FQGNSA. This CDR3 reads CASSFTWTGVPYGYTF. CDR3 sequence (DNA): TGTGCCAGCAGCTTCACCTGGACAGGGGTCCCCTATGGCTACACCTTC.

This rearrangement joins TRBV5-1 to TRBJ2-3, with D possibly matching TRBD1 (5 bases). CDR1 SGHRS and CDR2 YFSETQ come from the germline V gene. The V end was cut by 5 bases, the J end by 2 bases, with 9 bases between. This CDR3 spans 13 amino acids. The CDR3 protein is CASSEGVTDTQYF. For the CDR3, the DNA is TGCGCCAGCAGTGAAGGGGTCACAGATACGCAGTATTTT.

The chain combines TRBV7-2 with TRBJ2-4; weak D call: TRBD2 (5 bases). The CDR3 length is 16 residues. CDR1 is SGHTA, CDR2 FQGNSA, per germline. The ends were cut back, 2 bases at V and 0 bases at J, with 11 bases in the middle. This CDR3 reads CASSLRAGVAKNIQYF. The CDR3, as DNA: TGTGCCAGCAGCTTACGCGCGGGCGTAGCCAAAAACATTCAGTACTTC.

The chain joins TRBV30 to TRBJ1-1; D ambiguous. The germline CDR1 and CDR2 sequences are GTSNPN and SVGIG (reference sequence). Trimming took off 1 base at V and 4 bases at J, with 7 bases between the two ends. This CDR3 has 12 residues. DNA of the CDR3: TGTGCCTGGAGTGCCCTCGGCACTGAAGCTTTCTTT. Translation gives CAWSALGTEAFF. Full variable domain (missing parts from reference TRBV30 and TRBJ1-1): SQTIHQWPATLVQPVGSPLSLECTVEGTSNPNLYWYRQAAGRGLQLLFYSVGIGQISSEVPQNLSASRPQDRQFILSSKKLLLSDSGFYLCAWSALGTEAFFGQGTRLTVV.

The chain has TRBV5-1 and TRBJ2-7; tentative D call: TRBD1 (5 bases). CDR1 and CDR2 (germline): SGHRS, YFSETQ. The CDR3 runs to 15 residues. Trimming took 3 bases from V and 0 from J, leaving 13 bases between them. CDR3 in amino acids: CASSSGHLSSYEQYF. CDR3 DNA: TGCGCCAGCAGCTCCGGACACCTGAGCTCCTACGAGCAGTACTTC.

This clone was detected once. This chain links TRBV2 with TRBJ2-5, with D perhaps TRBD1 (6 bases). The V and J ends lost 3 bases and 5 bases respectively, with 7 bases between them. The CDR3 is made up of 12 amino acids. Germline V gene lookup returns CDR1 SNHLY and CDR2 FYNNEI. The CDR3 is CASSERGETQYF. In nucleotides, the CDR3 is TGTGCCAGCAGTGAGAGGGGGGAGACCCAGTACTTC.

This chain connects TRBV5-1 to TRBJ2-7, with 9 bases lining up with TRBD2. V shed 2 bases, J shed 4 bases, and the junction held 4 bases outside the gene matches. This CDR3 has 14 residues. CDR1 is SGHRS, CDR2 YFSETQ, per germline. CDR3 sequence: CASSLLSGRYEQYF. CDR3 in DNA: TGCGCCAGCAGCTTACTGAGCGGGAGGTACGAGCAGTACTTC.

This clone was picked up one time. The chain is built from TRBV3-1 (or the pseudogene TRBV3-2) and TRBJ1-2; 7 bases align to TRBD1. J gave up 4 bases and V 4 bases, and 9 bases lay outside the gene matches. From germline, CDR1 is LGHDT and CDR2 YNNKEL (reference sequence). The CDR3 length is 15 residues. In nucleotides, the CDR3 is TGTGCCAGCAGCCCGGGGACAGCTGATCTCTATGGCTACACCTTC. This translates into CASSPGTADLYGYTF.

The V call is TRBV28, the J call TRBJ1-1, with TRBD1 identical over 7 bases. Germline V CDR1 and CDR2: MDHEN, SYDVKM. The CDR3 extends over 14 amino acids. V shed 5 bases, J shed 3 bases, and the junction held 6 bases outside the gene matches. For the CDR3, the DNA is TGTGCCAGCAGTACACAGGGGTGGGACACTGAAGCTTTCTTT. It yields the protein CASSTQGWDTEAFF.

The chain links TRBV4-3 to TRBJ2-7; weak D call: TRBD2 (5 bases). CDR3 length: 13 residues. Trimming removed 0 bases at V and 4 bases at J, with 7 bases between. CDR1 and CDR2 from the germline V gene are LGHNA and YSLEER. This chain's CDR3 is CASSQDRTYEQYF. The CDR3 region has the DNA TGCGCCAGCAGCCAAGATCGGACTTACGAGCAGTACTTC.

This chain links TRBV28 with TRBJ2-2; 8 nucleotides align to TRBD2. Germline V gene sequence: CDR1 MDHEN, CDR2 SYDVKM. The CDR3 is 18 residues long. Trimming took 6 bases from V and 6 from J; bases not matched to a gene: 18. CDR3 amino acids: CASRPISSGRFLAGELFF. For the CDR3, the DNA is TGTGCCAGCAGGCCAATATCAAGCGGGAGATTTCTGGCCGGGGAGCTGTTTTTT.

V gene TRBV7-8 combines with J gene TRBJ2-2; 7 nucleotides agree with TRBD2. The CDR3 consists of 15 residues. The V gene's germline CDR1 is SGHVS and CDR2 FQNEAQ. Germline trimming cut 5 bases from V and 3 bases from J; bases unmatched to any gene: 6. The CDR3 region has the DNA TGTGCCAGCAGCCCCTTCCGGGGGGACACCGGGGAGCTGTTTTTT. Translation: CASSPFRGDTGELFF.

The rearrangement uses TRBV6-5 and TRBJ1-1, with D uncertain. V lost 5 bases, J lost 7 bases, and 11 bases lay in between. The germline CDR1 and CDR2 sequences are MNHEY and SVGAGI. The CDR3 contains 12 residues. The CDR3 protein is CASSPGQYEAFF. The DNA for the CDR3 is TGTGCCAGCAGTCCCGGTCAATATGAAGCTTTCTTT.

This clone came up once. In DNA, the CDR3 is TGTGCCAGCAGCTCCCAGACGGGAAACACTGAAGCTTTCTTT. Translation gives CASSSQTGNTEAFF. V and J are TRBV9 and TRBJ1-1; D is undetermined. Germline V gene data show CDR1 as SGDLS and CDR2 as YYNGEE. This CDR3 spans 14 amino acids. The V gene lost 4 bases and the J gene lost 2 bases, with 12 bases spanning the gap.

The chain is built from TRBV11-3 and TRBJ2-7; D unresolved. The V end lost 5 bases, the J end lost 3 bases, and 23 bases lay between the germline ends. The CDR3 consists of 17 residues. Per germline, CDR1 SGHNT and CDR2 YENEEA. CDR3 amino acids: CASSTPGEIQKGYEQYF. In DNA, the CDR3 is TGTGCCAGCAGCACCCCGGGTGAAATCCAAAAAGGCTACGAGCAGTACTTC.

The rearrangement uses TRBV27 and TRBJ2-7; TRBD1 is a possible D gene (6 bases). Looked up from germline, CDR1 is MNHEY and CDR2 is SMNVEV (reference sequence). Trimming cost V 2 bases and J 2 bases, with 13 bases left between them. The CDR3 spans 15 residues. The CDR3 reads CASSLVRGDTYEQYF. CDR3 in DNA: TGTGCCAGCAGTTTAGTCAGGGGCGATACCTACGAGCAGTACTTC.

The sample holds one count of this clone. The chain uses TRBV19 and TRBJ1-2; D ambiguous. The CDR3 has 10 residues. Germline lookup yields CDR1 LNHDA and CDR2 SQIVND (reference sequence). The V and J ends lost 5 bases and 7 bases respectively, with 5 bases between them. The CDR3 DNA reads as TGTGCCAGTAGTTCGTCTGGCTACACCTTC. It yields the protein CASSSSGYTF.

CDR3 sequence reads: CASSANADTQYF. CDR3 DNA: TGTGCCAGCAGCGCTAATGCGGATACGCAGTATTTT. This chain uses TRBV9 with TRBJ2-3; D is undetermined. Looked up from germline, CDR1 is SGDLS and CDR2 is YYNGEE. V shed 3 bases and J shed 6 bases, with 8 bases lying between them. The CDR3 extends over 12 amino acids. Supplemented by reference TRBV9 and TRBJ2-3, the full variable domain reads DSGVTQTPKHLITATGQRVTLRCSPRSGDLSVYWYQQSLDQGLQFLIQYYNGEERAKGNILERFSAQQFPDLHSELNLSSLELGDSALYFCASSANADTQYFGPGTRLTVL.

In its sample, this clone was seen many times. This sequence joins TRBV4-1 and TRBJ2-7; a possible D gene is TRBD1 (6 bases). V was cut by 3 bases and J by 7 bases, with 22 bases left in between. CDR3 length equals 16 residues. Germline CDR1 and CDR2: MGHRA and YSYEKL. CDR3 in amino acids: CASSHQFTTGSKEQYF. Here the CDR3 DNA reads TGCGCCAGCAGCCACCAATTTACTACAGGGAGCAAGGAGCAGTACTTC.

The chain is built from TRBV29-1 and TRBJ2-5; D is undetermined. Germline V gene lookup returns CDR1 SQVTM and CDR2 ANQGSEA. This CDR3 contains 12 residues. The V gene lost 7 bases and the J gene lost 2 bases, with 11 bases spanning the gap. The CDR3 protein is CSGALTQETQYF. The DNA for the CDR3 is TGCAGCGGGGCCCTTACGCAAGAGACCCAGTACTTC.

The rearrangement links TRBV9 to TRBJ2-6; a possible D gene is TRBD2 (7 bases). Per germline, CDR1 SGDLS and CDR2 YYNGEE. Trimming removed 3 bases from V and 3 bases from J, with 16 bases in between. The CDR3 sequence is 17 residues long. CDR3 nucleotide sequence: TGTGCCAGCAGCGGAGGGGGAGGGCCCTTTGGGGCCAACGTCCTGACTTTC. This sequence encodes CASSGGGGPFGANVLTF.

This chain joins TRBV27 and TRBJ2-7; 7 bases are shared with TRBD1. CDR3 length equals 14 residues. V was pared by 4 bases and J by 1 base, with 4 bases of the junction left unmatched. Germline CDR1 MNHEY, CDR2 SMNVEV (reference sequence). CDR3: CASSSTGESYEQYF. CDR3 DNA: TGTGCCAGCAGTTCCACAGGGGAGTCCTACGAGCAGTACTTC.

The chain joins TRBV3-1 (or the pseudogene TRBV3-2) to TRBJ2-7, with 11 bases that match TRBD1. This CDR3 is 15 amino acids long. V gave up 3 bases and J gave up 5 bases; unmatched junction bases: 6. Per germline, CDR1 LGHDT and CDR2 YNNKEL (reference sequence). CDR3 in amino acids: CASSHTGTGGNEQYF. CDR3 DNA sequence: TGTGCCAGCAGCCATACCGGGACAGGGGGGAACGAGCAGTACTTC.

The CDR3 region has the DNA TGTGCCAGCAGTGAAGCGGGGGGGCGTATTGGAGAGACCCAGTACTTC. Protein: CASSEAGGRIGETQYF. The V and J genes are TRBV6-1 and TRBJ2-5, with D possibly TRBD2 on 7 matching bases. In germline, CDR1 is MNHNS, CDR2 SASEGT. The length of the CDR3 is 16 residues. The ends were cut back, 0 bases at V and 4 bases at J, with 15 bases in the middle.

The chain is built from TRBV6-5 and TRBJ2-6; 7 bases are a match to TRBD1. The J segment lost 2 bases and the V segment lost 7 bases, leaving 5 bases of the junction unmatched. This CDR3 spans 15 amino acids. Germline lookup yields CDR1 MNHEY and CDR2 SVGAGI. CDR3 in amino acids: CASTTTGAGANVLTF. The CDR3 nucleotides read TGTGCCAGCACCACTACAGGGGCTGGGGCCAACGTCCTGACTTTC.

V is TRBV4-1 and J is TRBJ2-3; 7 positions match TRBD1. The CDR3 loop spans 16 amino acids. In germline, CDR1 is MGHRA, CDR2 YSYEKL. The V segment lost 2 bases and the J segment 0 bases; nucleotides outside the gene matches: 5. CDR3 nucleotide sequence: TGCGCCAGCAGCCAACAGGGGGAGTGGAGCACAGATACGCAGTATTTT. It encodes CASSQQGEWSTDTQYF.

The chain employs TRBV11-3 and TRBJ2-1; 7 bases map to TRBD2. Trimming at V came to 4 bases and at J to 9 bases, leaving 3 bases not matched to a gene. Looked up from germline, CDR1 is SGHNT and CDR2 is YENEEA. The CDR3 has 12 amino acids. The CDR3 DNA follows: TGTGCCAGCAGCTGGGGAGGGCGTGAGCAGTTCTTC. Protein: CASSWGGREQFF.

This chain connects TRBV14 to TRBJ2-7, with TRBD2 matching over 7 bases. CDR1 and CDR2 from the germline V gene are SGHDN and FVKESK. This CDR3 region has 13 residues. With 0 bases clipped from V and 7 bases from J, the junction kept 3 bases outside the gene matches. The CDR3 here is CASSQELGREQYF. The CDR3 DNA follows: TGTGCCAGCAGCCAAGAGCTCGGGAGGGAGCAGTACTTC.